The clone carrying this T cell receptor (beta chain) was seen only once. A second PCR, run for about 7 to 11 cycles, used a sample-barcoded 5' primer plus a J-beta primer mix. TCRdb re-derived calls from the 5' RACE reads in MiXCR, one entry per CDR3 protein. The data hold hundreds of thousands of distinct CDR3 sequences, with under 55% observed a single time. Germline CDR1 reads DFQATT; CDR2 reads SNEGSKA (reference sequence). The CDR3 has 14 residues. V was trimmed by 2 bases and J by 1 base, leaving 11 bases between them. The data were obtained in a study of blood T cells in healthy people across ages.

The sequencing sample was made of blood. The receptor's source is a man aged 55-75 years in good health. The rearrangement uses TRBV20-1 and TRBJ1-1; tentative D call: TRBD1 (6 bases). CDR3 region: CSARLQGPNTEAFF. For the CDR3, the DNA is TGCAGTGCTAGACTACAGGGACCGAACACTGAAGCTTTCTTT.